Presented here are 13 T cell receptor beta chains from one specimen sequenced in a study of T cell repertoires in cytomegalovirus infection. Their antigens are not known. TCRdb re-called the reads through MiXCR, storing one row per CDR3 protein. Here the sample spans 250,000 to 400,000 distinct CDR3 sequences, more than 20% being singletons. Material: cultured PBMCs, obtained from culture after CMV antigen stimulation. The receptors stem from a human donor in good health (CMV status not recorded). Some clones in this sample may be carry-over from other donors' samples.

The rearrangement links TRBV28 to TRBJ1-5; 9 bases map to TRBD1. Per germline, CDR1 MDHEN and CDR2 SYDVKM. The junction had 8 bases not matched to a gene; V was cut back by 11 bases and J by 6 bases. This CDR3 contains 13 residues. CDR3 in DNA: TGTGCCCACAGGGGACAGGGTGGTCAGCCCCAGCATTTT. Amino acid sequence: CAHRGQGGQPQHF.

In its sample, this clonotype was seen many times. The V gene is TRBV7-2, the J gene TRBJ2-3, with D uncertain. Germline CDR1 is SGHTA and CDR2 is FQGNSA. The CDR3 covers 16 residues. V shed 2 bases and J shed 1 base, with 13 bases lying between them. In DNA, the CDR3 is TGTGCCAGCAGCTTACTCGGTACAGCTGGCACAGATACGCAGTATTTT. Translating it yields CASSLLGTAGTDTQYF.

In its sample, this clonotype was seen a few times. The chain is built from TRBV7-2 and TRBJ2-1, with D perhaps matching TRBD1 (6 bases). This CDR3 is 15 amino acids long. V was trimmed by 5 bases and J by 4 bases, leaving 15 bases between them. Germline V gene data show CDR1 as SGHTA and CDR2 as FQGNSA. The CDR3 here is CASSPPEQGYNEQFF. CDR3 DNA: TGTGCCAGCAGCCCCCCGGAACAGGGTTACAATGAGCAGTTCTTC.

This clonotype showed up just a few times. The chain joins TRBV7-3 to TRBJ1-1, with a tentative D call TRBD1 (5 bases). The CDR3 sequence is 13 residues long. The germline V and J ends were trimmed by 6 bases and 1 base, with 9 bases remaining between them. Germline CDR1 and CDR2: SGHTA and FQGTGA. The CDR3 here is CASRTDWNTEAFF. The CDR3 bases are TGTGCCAGCAGGACAGATTGGAACACTGAAGCTTTCTTT.

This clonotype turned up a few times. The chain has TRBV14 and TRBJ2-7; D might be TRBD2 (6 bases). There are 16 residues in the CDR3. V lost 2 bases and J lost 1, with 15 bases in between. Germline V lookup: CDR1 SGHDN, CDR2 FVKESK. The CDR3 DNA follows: TGTGCCAGCAGCCAACCCACGGAGCGGGTTTCCTACGAGCAGTACTTC. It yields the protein CASSQPTERVSYEQYF.

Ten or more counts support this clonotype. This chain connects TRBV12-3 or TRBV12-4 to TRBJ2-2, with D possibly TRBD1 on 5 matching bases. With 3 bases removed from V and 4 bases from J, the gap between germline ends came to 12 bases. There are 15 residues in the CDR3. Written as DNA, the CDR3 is TGTGCCAGCAGTTTGAGGCAGGGCCCCACCGGGGAGCTGTTTTTT. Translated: CASSLRQGPTGELFF.

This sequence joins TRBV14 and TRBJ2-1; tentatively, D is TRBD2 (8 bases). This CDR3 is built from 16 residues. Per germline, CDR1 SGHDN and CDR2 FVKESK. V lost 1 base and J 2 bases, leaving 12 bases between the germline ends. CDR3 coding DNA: TGTGCCAGCAGCCAAGCGGGAGGGGGCGCCTACAATGAGCAGTTCTTC. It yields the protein CASSQAGGGAYNEQFF.

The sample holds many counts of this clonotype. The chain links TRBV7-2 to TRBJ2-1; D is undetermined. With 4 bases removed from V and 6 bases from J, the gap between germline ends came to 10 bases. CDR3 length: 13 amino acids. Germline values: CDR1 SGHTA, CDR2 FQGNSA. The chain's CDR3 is CASSSYYRNEQFF. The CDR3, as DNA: TGTGCCAGCAGCTCCTATTACCGCAATGAGCAGTTCTTC. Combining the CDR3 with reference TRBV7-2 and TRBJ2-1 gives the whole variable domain GAGVSQSPSNKVTEKGKDVELRCDPISGHTALYWYRQSLGQGLEFLIYFQGNSAPDKSGLPSDRFSAERTGGSVSTLTIQRTQQEDSAVYLCASSSYYRNEQFFGPGTRLTVL.

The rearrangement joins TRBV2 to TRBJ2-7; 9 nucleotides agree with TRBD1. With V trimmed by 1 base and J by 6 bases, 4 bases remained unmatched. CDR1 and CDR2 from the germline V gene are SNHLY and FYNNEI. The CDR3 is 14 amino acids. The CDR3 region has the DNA TGTGCCAGCAGTGAAGTCGGACAGGGGAGCGAGCAGTACTTC. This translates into CASSEVGQGSEQYF.

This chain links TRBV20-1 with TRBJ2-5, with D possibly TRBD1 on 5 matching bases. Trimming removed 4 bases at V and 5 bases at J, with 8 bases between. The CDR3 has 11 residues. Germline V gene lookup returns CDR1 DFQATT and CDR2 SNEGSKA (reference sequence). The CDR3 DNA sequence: TGCAGTGCTACACGACAGGAGACCCAGTACTTC. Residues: CSATRQETQYF.

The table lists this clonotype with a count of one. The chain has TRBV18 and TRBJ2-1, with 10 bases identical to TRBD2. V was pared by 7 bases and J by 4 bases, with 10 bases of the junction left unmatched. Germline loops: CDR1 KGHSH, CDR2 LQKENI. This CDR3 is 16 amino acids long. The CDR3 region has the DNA TGTGCCAGCTTCGGACTTAGCGGGAGGCCTTACAATGAGCAGTTCTTC. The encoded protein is CASFGLSGRPYNEQFF.

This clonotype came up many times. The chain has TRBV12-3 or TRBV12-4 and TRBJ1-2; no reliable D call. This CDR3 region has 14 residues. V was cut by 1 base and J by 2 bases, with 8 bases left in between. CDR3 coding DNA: TGTGCCAGCAGTTTAGGGGCAACCAACTATGGCTACACCTTC. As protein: CASSLGATNYGYTF.

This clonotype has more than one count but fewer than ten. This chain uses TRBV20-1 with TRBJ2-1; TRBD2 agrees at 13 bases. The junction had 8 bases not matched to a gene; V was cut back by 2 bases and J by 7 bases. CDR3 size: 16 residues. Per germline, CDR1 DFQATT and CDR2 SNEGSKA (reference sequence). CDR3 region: CSARTYPGLAGNEQFF. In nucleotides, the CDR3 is TGCAGTGCTAGAACATACCCGGGACTAGCGGGAAATGAGCAGTTCTTC.